This is a list of T cell receptor beta chains from one sample in a study of control samples from healthy donors and cancer patients. TCRdb's table, derived via immunoSEQ multiplex PCR, lists solely in-frame clones and lacks some. The sample comprises roughly 140,000 clones, under 90% of which are singletons, and around 4.6% rests with the top ten. Sequencing was performed on blood. These receptors all stem from a man aged 25-45 years in good health. CDR3s include the opening cysteine and the closing phenylalanine or tryptophan. Each record gives: V gene, D gene, J gene, clone size, CDR3 protein, CDR3 DNA. D genes are given only for firm matches. Expanded clones are given a class, and other clones once, few, many or no size at all.

>TRBV3-1/TRBV3-2|NA|TRBJ2-1|once
CASRGGLGDEQFF
TGTGCCAGCAGGGGGGGGCTTGGCGATGAGCAGTTCTTC
>TRBV23-1|TRBD2|TRBJ2-5|NA
CASSLLAGEETQYF
TGCGCCAGCAGTCTGTTAGCGGGGGAAGAGACCCAGTACTTC
>TRBV6-2/TRBV6-3|NA|TRBJ1-2|NA
CASSTGRHYGYTF
TGTGCCAGCAGCACAGGGCGTCACTATGGCTACACCTTC
>TRBV7-2|NA|TRBJ2-7|NA
CASSLDFGRERYF
TGTGCCAGCAGCTTAGACTTTGGGCGGGAAAGGTACTTC
>TRBV5-4|TRBD2|TRBJ2-5|NA
CASSLTSGIRETQYF
TGTGCCAGCAGCCTTACTAGCGGGATTCGGGAGACCCAGTACTTC
>TRBV27|NA|TRBJ2-7|NA
CASSLSDVSSYEQYF
TGTGCCAGCAGTTTATCGGACGTTAGCTCCTACGAGCAGTACTTC
>TRBV3-1/TRBV3-2|TRBD1|TRBJ2-2|NA
CASSLSRTGQNTGELFF
TGTGCCAGCAGCCTCTCAAGGACAGGGCAGAACACCGGGGAGCTGTTTTTT
>TRBV5-6|NA|TRBJ2-6|NA
CASSGEGLGASGANVLTF
TGTGCCAGCAGCGGCGAAGGGCTTGGGGCCTCTGGGGCCAACGTCCTGACTTTC
>TRBV4-3|NA|TRBJ1-3|NA
CASSQEARGQGNTIYF
TGCGCCAGCAGCCAAGAGGCTCGGGGCCAAGGAAACACCATATATTTT
>TRBV4-3|NA|TRBJ2-3|NA
CASSQPSPSGTDTQYF
TGCGCCAGCAGCCAACCTAGCCCCTCCGGCACAGATACGCAGTATTTT
>TRBV27|NA|TRBJ2-5|NA
CASSPRRGRQETQYF
TGTGCCAGCAGCCCGCGTCGGGGGCGCCAAGAGACCCAGTACTTC
>TRBV4-2|NA|TRBJ1-2|NA
CASSQGAWGSNYGYTF
TGTGCCAGCAGCCAAGGGGCGTGGGGGTCCAACTATGGCTACACCTTC
>TRBV7-9|NA|TRBJ1-2|once
CASSLGRDNYGYTF
TGTGCCAGCAGCTTAGGACGGGACAACTATGGCTACACCTTC
>TRBV11-3|TRBD1|TRBJ2-7|NA
CASTPTGTGGYEQYF
TGTGCCAGCACCCCTACCGGGACAGGGGGCTATGAGCAGTACTTC
>TRBV5-6|NA|TRBJ2-3|NA
CASSLLNTDTQYF
TGTGCCAGCAGCTTGTTGAACACAGATACGCAGTATTTT
>TRBV6-5|TRBD1|TRBJ2-7|NA
CASRLQGRAYEQYF
TGTGCCAGCAGACTACAGGGGCGCGCCTACGAGCAGTACTTC
>TRBV5-6|NA|TRBJ2-3|NA
CASSEDVLGTQYF
TGTGCCAGCAGCGAGGACGTCCTGGGTACGCAGTATTTT
>TRBV13|TRBD2|TRBJ2-1|NA
CASSPGLAGVNEQFF
TGTGCCAGCAGCCCCGGACTAGCGGGAGTTAATGAGCAGTTCTTC